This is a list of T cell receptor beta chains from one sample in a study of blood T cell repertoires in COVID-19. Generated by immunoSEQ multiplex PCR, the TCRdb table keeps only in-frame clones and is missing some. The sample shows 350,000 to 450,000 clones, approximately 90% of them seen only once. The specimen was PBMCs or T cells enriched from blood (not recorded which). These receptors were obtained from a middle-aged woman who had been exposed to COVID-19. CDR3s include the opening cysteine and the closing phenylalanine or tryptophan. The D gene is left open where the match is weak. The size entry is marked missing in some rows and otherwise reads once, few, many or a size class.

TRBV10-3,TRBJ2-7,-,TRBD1,CATKPTGGDYEQYF,TGTGCCACCAAGCCGACAGGGGGGGACTACGAGCAGTACTTC
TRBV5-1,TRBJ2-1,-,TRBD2,CASSLVGLGDEQFF,TGCGCCAGCAGCTTGGTTGGACTAGGGGATGAGCAGTTCTTC
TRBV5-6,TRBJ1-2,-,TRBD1,CASSSGTGGRDYGYTF,TGTGCCAGCAGCTCCGGGACAGGGGGTCGGGACTATGGCTACACCTTC
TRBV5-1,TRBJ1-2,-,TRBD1,CASSPGTAIYYGYTF,TGCGCCAGCAGCCCAGGGACAGCAATCTACTATGGCTACACCTTC
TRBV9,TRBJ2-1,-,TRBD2,CASSVVGAGESYNEQFF,TGTGCCAGCAGCGTAGTTGGAGCGGGGGAATCCTACAATGAGCAGTTCTTC
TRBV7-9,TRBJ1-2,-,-,CASSLQYGYTF,TGTGCCAGCAGCTTACAGTATGGCTACACCTTC
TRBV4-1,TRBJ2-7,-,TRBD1,CASSQGGQGNTHEQYF,TGCGCCAGCAGCCAGGGGGGACAGGGGAATACCCACGAGCAGTACTTC
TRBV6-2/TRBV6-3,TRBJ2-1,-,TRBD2,CASSYAGTSGRDKQFF,TGTGCCAGCAGTTACGCCGGGACTAGCGGGAGGGACAAGCAGTTCTTC
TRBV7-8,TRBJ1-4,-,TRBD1,CASSLATGVEKLFF,TGTGCCAGCAGCTTAGCGACAGGGGTCGAAAAACTGTTTTTT
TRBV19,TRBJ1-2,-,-,CASSKNAGAGGYTF,TGTGCCAGTAGTAAGAACGCGGGGGCGGGAGGCTACACCTTC
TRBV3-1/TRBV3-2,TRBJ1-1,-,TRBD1,CASSQGTGGNTEAFF,TGTGCCAGCAGCCAAGGGACAGGAGGAAACACTGAAGCTTTCTTT
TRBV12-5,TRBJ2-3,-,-,CASGLTQTYTDTQYF,TGTGCTAGTGGTCTGACTCAAACCTACACAGATACGCAGTATTTT
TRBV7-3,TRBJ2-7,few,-,CASSLLREPSYF,TGTGCCAGCAGCTTATTGAGGGAGCCCTCGTACTTC
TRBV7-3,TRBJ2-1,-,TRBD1,CASSLGSGGSYNEQFF,TGTGCCAGCAGCTTAGGGTCAGGGGGTTCCTACAATGAGCAGTTCTTC
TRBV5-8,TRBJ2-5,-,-,CASSRLATETQYF,TGTGCCAGCAGCCGCCTAGCAACTGAGACCCAGTACTTC
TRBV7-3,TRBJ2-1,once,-,CASSFQAGVYNEQFF,TGTGCCAGCAGCTTTCAGGCAGGGGTATACAATGAGCAGTTCTTC
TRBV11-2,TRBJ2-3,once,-,CASSFDRSTDTQYF,TGTGCCAGCAGCTTCGACAGGTCCACAGATACGCAGTATTTT
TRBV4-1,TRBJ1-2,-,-,CASSPVSGYGYTF,TGCGCCAGCAGCCCAGTCTCGGGGTATGGCTACACCTTC
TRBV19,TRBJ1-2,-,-,CASSIPGQPYGYTF,TGTGCCAGTAGTATTCCTGGGCAGCCCTATGGCTACACCTTC
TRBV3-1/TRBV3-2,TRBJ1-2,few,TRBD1,CASSQEGTGSYGYTF,TGTGCCAGCAGCCAAGAAGGGACAGGGAGCTATGGCTACACCTTC
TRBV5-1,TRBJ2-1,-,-,CASSLARGSYNEQFF,TGCGCCAGCAGCTTGGCTCGGGGGTCCTACAATGAGCAGTTCTTC
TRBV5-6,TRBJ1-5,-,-,CASSFRTAGYSNQPQHF,TGTGCCAGCAGCTTTCGGACAGCCGGTTATAGCAATCAGCCCCAGCATTTT
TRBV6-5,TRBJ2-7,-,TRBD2,CASSSLGGVVYEQYF,TGTGCCAGCAGTTCCCTGGGGGGGGTAGTCTACGAGCAGTACTTC
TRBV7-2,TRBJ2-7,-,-,CASSFSSGGAMREQYF,TGTGCCAGCAGCTTCTCCTCGGGCGGGGCCATGCGCGAGCAGTACTTC
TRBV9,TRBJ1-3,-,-,CASSVEGRPGTGNTIYF,TGTGCCAGCAGCGTAGAGGGGCGGCCAGGCACCGGAAACACCATATATTTT
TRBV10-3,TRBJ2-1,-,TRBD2,CAISESPSGGRPPYNEQFF,TGTGCCATCAGTGAGTCGCCTAGCGGGGGCCGCCCTCCCTACAATGAGCAGTTCTTC
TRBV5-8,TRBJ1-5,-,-,CASSLGTVQNQPQHF,TGTGCCAGCAGCTTGGGGACAGTCCAAAATCAGCCCCAGCATTTT
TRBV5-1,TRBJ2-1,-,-,CASSVPTGTGRTSGNNEQFF,TGCGCCAGCAGCGTACCCACCGGGACAGGGCGGACTAGCGGAAACAATGAGCAGTTCTTC
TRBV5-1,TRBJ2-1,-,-,CASSLRAGKYNEQFF,TGCGCCAGCAGCTTGCGGGCAGGGAAATACAATGAGCAGTTCTTC
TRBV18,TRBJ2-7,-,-,CASSPQRSDYEQYF,TGTGCCAGCTCACCACAGAGGTCTGACTACGAGCAGTACTTC
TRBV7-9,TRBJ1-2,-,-,CASSSGTYNYGYTF,TGTGCCAGCAGCTCCGGGACTTACAACTATGGCTACACCTTC
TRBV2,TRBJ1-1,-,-,CASTKDLGTEAFF,TGTGCCAGCACCAAAGATCTGGGCACGGAAGCTTTCTTT
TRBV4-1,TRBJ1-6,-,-,CASSPERGYNSPLHF,TGCGCCAGCAGCCCGGAGAGAGGTTATAATTCACCCCTCCACTTT
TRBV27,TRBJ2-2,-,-,CASSLYIPQGGPNTGELFF,TGTGCCAGCAGTCTCTATATCCCGCAGGGGGGACCCAACACCGGGGAGCTGTTTTTT
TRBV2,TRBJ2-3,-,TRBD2,CASSESLLAGNTDTQYF,TGTGCCAGCAGTGAATCGCTACTAGCGGGGAACACAGATACGCAGTATTTT
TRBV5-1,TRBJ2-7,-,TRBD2,CASSLDLLAGWGEQYF,TGCGCCAGCAGCCTGGACTTACTAGCGGGGTGGGGCGAGCAGTACTTC
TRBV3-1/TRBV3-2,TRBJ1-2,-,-,CASSPGGVNYGYTF,TGTGCCAGCAGCCCTGGCGGGGTAAACTATGGCTACACCTTC
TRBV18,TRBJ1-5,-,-,CASSPVGGNQPQHF,TGTGCCAGCTCACCCGTCGGAGGGAATCAGCCCCAGCATTTT
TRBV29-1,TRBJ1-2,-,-,CSVRGQTYGYTF,TGCAGCGTGAGAGGACAGACTTATGGCTACACCTTC
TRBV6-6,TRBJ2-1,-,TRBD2,CASSYLGGRGNEQFF,TGTGCCAGCAGTTACTTGGGCGGGAGGGGCAATGAGCAGTTCTTC
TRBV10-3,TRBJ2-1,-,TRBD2,CAISESSWRGEDEQFF,TGTGCCATCAGTGAGTCATCGTGGCGGGGGGAGGATGAGCAGTTCTTC